This entry lists 4 T cell receptor beta chains sequenced from one sample in a study of neurological immune-mediated disorders. TCRdb reprocessed the 5' RACE reads with MiXCR, giving one entry per CDR3 protein. The sample lists under 30,000 distinct CDR3 sequences, around an eighth seen once, with 15% to 20% in the top ten. The sample consisted of PBMCs. The receptors shown here come from a woman between 40 and 55 years old with HTLV-1-associated myelopathy (HAM/TSP).

In this sample, this clonotype turned up many times. V gene TRBV14 combines with J gene TRBJ2-5; D not certain. V lost 1 base, J lost 5 bases, and 11 bases lay in between. The CDR3 spans 14 residues. Per germline, CDR1 SGHDN and CDR2 FVKESK. As DNA, the CDR3 is TGTGCCAGCAGCCAAGGGGCCCGATCGGAGACCCAGTACTTC. This sequence encodes CASSQGARSETQYF.

There are many counts of this clonotype. This sequence joins TRBV27 and TRBJ1-5, with D perhaps matching TRBD1 (6 bases). The germline V gene has CDR1 MNHEY and CDR2 SMNVEV (reference sequence). The CDR3 is made up of 15 amino acids. Trimming shortened V by 6 bases and J by 0 bases, and 12 bases separated the two germline ends. DNA of the CDR3: TGTGCCAGCAGGCAAAGGGGGTATAGCAATCAGCCCCAGCATTTT. It encodes CASRQRGYSNQPQHF.

At least ten counts were recorded for this clonotype. The junction differs from germline at one of its ends, possibly a read error. V is TRBV7-8 and J is TRBJ1-3; perhaps TRBD1 as D (6 bases). Germline CDR1 is SGHVS and CDR2 is FQNEAQ. This CDR3 comprises 18 residues. Here the CDR3 reads CASSLGGSGAFSGNPIYF. The CDR3 bases are TGTGCCAGCAGCCTGGGCGGGTCAGGGGCCTTCTCTGGAAACCCCATATATTTT.

This clonotype was seen many times. The rearrangement uses TRBV5-1 and TRBJ2-5; the match to TRBD2 covers 8 bases. The CDR3 runs to 16 residues. V lost 4 bases, J lost 2 bases, and 10 bases stayed unmatched. From germline, CDR1 is SGHRS and CDR2 YFSETQ. The chain's CDR3 is CASSVGSGVTQETQYF. CDR3 DNA: TGCGCCAGCAGCGTGGGTAGCGGGGTTACACAAGAGACCCAGTACTTC. The complete variable domain, with remaining parts taken from reference TRBV5-1 and TRBJ2-5, reads KAGVTQTPRYLIKTRGQQVTLSCSPISGHRSVSWYQQTPGQGLQFLFEYFSETQRNKGNFPGRFSGRQFSNSRSEMNVSTLELGDSALYLCASSVGSGVTQETQYFGPGTRLLVL.